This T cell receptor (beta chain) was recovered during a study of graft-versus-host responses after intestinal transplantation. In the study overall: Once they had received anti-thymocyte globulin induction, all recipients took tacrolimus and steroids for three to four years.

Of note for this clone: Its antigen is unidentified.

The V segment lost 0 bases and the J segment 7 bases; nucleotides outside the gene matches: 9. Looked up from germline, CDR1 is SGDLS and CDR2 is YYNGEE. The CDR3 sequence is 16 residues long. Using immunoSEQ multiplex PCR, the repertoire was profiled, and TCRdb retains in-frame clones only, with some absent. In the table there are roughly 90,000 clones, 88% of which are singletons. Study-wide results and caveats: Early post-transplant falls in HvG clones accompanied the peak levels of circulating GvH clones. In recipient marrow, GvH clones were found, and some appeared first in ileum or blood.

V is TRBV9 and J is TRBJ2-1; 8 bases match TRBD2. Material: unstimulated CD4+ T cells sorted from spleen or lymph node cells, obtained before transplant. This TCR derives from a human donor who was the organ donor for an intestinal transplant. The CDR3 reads CASSVGQGGGWNEQFF. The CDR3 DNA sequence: TGTGCCAGCAGCGTAGGGCAGGGCGGGGGGTGGAATGAGCAGTTCTTC.